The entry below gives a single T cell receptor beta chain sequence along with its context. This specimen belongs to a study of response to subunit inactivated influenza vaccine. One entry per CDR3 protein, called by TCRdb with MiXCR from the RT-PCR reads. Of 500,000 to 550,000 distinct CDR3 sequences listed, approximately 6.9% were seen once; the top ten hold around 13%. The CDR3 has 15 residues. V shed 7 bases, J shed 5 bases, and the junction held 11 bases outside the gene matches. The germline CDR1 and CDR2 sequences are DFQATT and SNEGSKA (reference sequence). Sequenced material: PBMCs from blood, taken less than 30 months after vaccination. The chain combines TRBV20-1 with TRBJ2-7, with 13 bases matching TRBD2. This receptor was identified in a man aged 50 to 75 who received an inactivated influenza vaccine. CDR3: CSVSRTSGSTDEQYF. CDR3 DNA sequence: TGCAGTGTTAGTCGGACTAGCGGGAGTACCGACGAGCAGTACTTC.